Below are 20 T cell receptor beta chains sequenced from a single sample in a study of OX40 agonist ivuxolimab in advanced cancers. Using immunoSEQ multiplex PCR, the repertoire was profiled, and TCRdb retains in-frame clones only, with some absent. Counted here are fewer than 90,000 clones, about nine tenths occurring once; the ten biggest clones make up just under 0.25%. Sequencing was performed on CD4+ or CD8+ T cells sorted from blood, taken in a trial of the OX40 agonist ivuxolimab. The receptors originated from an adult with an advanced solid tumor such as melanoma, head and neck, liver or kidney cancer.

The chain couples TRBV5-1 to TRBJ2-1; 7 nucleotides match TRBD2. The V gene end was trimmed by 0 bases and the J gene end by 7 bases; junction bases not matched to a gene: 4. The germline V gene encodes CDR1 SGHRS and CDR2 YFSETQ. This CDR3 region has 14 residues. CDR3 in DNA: TGCGCCAGCAGCTTGGGGGAGGGATGGAATGAGCAGTTCTTC. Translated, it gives CASSLGEGWNEQFF.

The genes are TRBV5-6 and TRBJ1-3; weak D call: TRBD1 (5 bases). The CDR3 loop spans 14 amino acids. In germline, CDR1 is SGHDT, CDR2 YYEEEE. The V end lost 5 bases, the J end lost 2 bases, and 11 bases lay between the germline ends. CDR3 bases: TGTGCCAGCAGATCGACGGACACTGGAAACACCATATATTTT. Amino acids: CASRSTDTGNTIYF.

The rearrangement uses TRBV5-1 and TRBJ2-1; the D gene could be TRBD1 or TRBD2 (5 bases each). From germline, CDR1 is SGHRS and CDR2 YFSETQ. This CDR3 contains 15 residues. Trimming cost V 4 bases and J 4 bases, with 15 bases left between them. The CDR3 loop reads CASSTGTASYNEQFF. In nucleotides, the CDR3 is TGCGCCAGCAGCACCGGGACCGCTTCTTACAATGAGCAGTTCTTC.

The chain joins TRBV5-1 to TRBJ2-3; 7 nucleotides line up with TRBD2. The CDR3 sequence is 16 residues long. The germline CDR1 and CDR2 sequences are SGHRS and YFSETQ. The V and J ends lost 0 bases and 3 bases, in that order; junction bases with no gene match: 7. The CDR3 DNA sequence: TGCGCCAGCAGCTTGGCCCTTAGCGGGTTAACAGATACGCAGTATTTT. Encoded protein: CASSLALSGLTDTQYF.

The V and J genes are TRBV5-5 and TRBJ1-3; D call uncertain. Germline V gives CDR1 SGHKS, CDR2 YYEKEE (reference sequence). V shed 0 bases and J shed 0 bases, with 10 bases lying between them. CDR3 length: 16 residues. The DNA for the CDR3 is TGTGCCAGCAGCTTGGTATCACCCAACTCTGGAAACACCATATATTTT. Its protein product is CASSLVSPNSGNTIYF.

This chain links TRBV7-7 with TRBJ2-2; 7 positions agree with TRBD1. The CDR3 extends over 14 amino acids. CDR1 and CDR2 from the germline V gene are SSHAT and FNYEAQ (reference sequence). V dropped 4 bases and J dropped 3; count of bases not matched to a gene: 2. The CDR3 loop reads CASSSGQHTGELFF. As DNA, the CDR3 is TGTGCCAGCAGCTCGGGACAGCACACCGGGGAGCTGTTTTTT. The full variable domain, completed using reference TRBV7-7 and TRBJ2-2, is GAGVSQSPRYKVTKRGQDVTLRCDPISSHATLYWYQQALGQGPEFLTYFNYEAQPDKSGLPSDRFSAERPEGSISTLTIQRTEQRDSAMYRCASSSGQHTGELFFGEGSRLTVL.

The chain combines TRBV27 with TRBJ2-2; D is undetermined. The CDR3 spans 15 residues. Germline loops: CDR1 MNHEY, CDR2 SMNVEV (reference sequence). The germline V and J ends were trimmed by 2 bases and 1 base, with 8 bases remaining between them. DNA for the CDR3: TGTGCCAGCAGTTTAGGGCAACAGAACACCGGGGAGCTGTTTTTT. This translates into CASSLGQQNTGELFF.

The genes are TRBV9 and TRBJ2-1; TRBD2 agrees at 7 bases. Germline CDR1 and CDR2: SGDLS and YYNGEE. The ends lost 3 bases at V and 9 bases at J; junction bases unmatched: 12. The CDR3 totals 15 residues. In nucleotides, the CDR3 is TGTGCCAGCAGCGCCCGGGACTACCCCTTAGGTGAGCAGTTCTTC. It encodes CASSARDYPLGEQFF.

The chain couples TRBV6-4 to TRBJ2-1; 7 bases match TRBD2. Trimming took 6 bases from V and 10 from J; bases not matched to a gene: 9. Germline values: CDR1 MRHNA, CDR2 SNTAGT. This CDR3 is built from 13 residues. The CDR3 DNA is TGTGCCAGCAGCAAGGCGGGAGAGAAAGAGCAGTTCTTC. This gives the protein CASSKAGEKEQFF.

The CDR3 DNA is TGTGCCAGCAGTTATAGCGGGGGGTCCACGATTGATACGCAGTATTTT. As protein: CASSYSGGSTIDTQYF. V gene TRBV5-8 combines with J gene TRBJ2-3; 10 bases are a match to TRBD2. This CDR3 has 16 residues. Germline V CDR1 and CDR2: SGHTS, YDEGEE. Trimming took 5 bases from V and 6 from J; bases not matched to a gene: 12.

In nucleotides, the CDR3 is TGCGCCAGCAGCTCGGAGGCTTCTAGTACAGATACGCAGTATTTT. Its protein product is CASSSEASSTDTQYF. The V gene is TRBV5-1, the J gene TRBJ2-3; maybe TRBD2 (5 bases). Germline values: CDR1 SGHRS, CDR2 YFSETQ. Trimming pared 3 bases from V and 3 bases from J, leaving 14 bases between. The CDR3 is 15 amino acids.

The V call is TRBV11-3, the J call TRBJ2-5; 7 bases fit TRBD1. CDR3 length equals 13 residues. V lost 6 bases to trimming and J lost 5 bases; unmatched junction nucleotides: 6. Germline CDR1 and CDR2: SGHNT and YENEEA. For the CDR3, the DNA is TGTGCCAGCAGGACGACAGGGAAGGAGACCCAGTACTTC. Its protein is CASRTTGKETQYF.

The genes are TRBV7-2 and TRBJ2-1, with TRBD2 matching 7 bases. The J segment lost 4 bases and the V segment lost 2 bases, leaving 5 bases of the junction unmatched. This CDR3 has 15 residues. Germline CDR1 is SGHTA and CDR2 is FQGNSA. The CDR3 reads CASSLRAGEYNEQFF. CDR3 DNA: TGTGCCAGCAGCTTAAGGGCGGGAGAGTACAATGAGCAGTTCTTC. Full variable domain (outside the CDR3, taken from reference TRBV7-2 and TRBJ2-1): GAGVSQSPSNKVTEKGKDVELRCDPISGHTALYWYRQSLGQGLEFLIYFQGNSAPDKSGLPSDRFSAERTGGSVSTLTIQRTQQEDSAVYLCASSLRAGEYNEQFFGPGTRLTVL.

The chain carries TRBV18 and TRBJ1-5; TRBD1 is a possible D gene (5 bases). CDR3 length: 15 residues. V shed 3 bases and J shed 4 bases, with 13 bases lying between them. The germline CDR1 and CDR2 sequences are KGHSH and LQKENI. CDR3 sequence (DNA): TGTGCCAGCTCACCGGAAGGGGCCAGGAATCAGCCCCAGCATTTT. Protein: CASSPEGARNQPQHF.

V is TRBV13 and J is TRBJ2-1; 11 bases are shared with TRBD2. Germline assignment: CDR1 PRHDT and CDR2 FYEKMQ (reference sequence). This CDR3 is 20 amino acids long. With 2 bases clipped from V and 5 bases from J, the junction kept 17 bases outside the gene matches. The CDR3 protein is CASSLRPGTSGYHRDNEQFF. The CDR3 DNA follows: TGTGCCAGCAGCTTAAGACCCGGGACTAGCGGATACCATCGGGACAATGAGCAGTTCTTC. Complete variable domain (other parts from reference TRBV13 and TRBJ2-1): AAGVIQSPRHLIKEKRETATLKCYPIPRHDTVYWYQQGPGQDPQFLISFYEKMQSDKGSIPDRFSAQQFSDYHSELNMSSLELGDSALYFCASSLRPGTSGYHRDNEQFFGPGTRLTVL.

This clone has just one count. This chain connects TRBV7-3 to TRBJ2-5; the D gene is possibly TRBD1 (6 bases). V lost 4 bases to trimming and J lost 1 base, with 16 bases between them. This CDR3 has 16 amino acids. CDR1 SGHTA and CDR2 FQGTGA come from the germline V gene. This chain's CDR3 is CASSSGAGQSQETQYF. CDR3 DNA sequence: TGTGCCAGCAGCTCAGGGGCCGGGCAGTCCCAAGAGACCCAGTACTTC.

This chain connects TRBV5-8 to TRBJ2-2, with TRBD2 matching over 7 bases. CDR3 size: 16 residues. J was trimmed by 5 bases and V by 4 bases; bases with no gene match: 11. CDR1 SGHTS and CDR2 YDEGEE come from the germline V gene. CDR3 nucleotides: TGTGCCAGCAGCACCGAGCGGGGAGGGATGACCGGGGAGCTGTTTTTT. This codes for CASSTERGGMTGELFF.

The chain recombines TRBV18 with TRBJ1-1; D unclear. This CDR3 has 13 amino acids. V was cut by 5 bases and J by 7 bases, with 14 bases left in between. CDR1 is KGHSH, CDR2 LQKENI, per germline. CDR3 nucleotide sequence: TGTGCCAGCTCATCTTTTGGAGTAAATGAAGCTTTCTTT. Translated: CASSSFGVNEAFF.

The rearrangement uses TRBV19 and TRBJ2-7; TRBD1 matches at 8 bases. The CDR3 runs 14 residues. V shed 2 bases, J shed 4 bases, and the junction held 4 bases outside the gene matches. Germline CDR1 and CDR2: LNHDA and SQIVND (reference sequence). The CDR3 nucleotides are TGTGCCAGTAGTATAAGGACAGGGCTGTACGAGCAGTACTTC. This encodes CASSIRTGLYEQYF.

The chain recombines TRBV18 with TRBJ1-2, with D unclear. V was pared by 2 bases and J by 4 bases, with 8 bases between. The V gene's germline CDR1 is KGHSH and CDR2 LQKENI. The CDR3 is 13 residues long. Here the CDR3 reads CASSPGQTYGYTF. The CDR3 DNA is TGTGCCAGCTCACCAGGGCAGACCTATGGCTACACCTTC. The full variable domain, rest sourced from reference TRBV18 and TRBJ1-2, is NAGVMQNPRHLVRRRGQEARLRCSPMKGHSHVYWYRQLPEEGLKFMVYLQKENIIDESGMPKERFSAEFPKEGPSILRIQQVVRGDSAAYFCASSPGQTYGYTFGSGTRLTVV.